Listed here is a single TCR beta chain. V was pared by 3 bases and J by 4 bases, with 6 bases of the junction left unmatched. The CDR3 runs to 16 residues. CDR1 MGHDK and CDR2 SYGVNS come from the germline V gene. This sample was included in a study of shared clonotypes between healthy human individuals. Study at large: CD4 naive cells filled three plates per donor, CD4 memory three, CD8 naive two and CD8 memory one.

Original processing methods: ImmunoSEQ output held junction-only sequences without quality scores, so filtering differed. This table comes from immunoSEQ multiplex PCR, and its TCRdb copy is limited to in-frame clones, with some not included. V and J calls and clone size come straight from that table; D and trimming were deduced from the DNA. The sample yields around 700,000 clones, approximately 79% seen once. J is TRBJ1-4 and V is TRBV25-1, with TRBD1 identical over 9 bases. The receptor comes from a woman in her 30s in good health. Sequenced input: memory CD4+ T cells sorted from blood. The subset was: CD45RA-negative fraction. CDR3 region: CASSETGGRLNEKLFF. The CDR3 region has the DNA TGTGCCAGCAGTGAGACAGGGGGTCGACTTAATGAAAAACTGTTTTTT.